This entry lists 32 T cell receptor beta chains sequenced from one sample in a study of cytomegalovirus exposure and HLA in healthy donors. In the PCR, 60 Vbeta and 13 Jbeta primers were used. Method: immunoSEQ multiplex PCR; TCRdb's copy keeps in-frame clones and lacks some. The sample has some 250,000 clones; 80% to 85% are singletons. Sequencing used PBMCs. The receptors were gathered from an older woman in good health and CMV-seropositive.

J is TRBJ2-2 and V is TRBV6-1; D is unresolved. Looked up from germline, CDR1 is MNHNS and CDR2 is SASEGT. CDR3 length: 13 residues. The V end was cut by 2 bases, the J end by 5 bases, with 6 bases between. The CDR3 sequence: CASSEPVTGELFF. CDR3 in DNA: TGTGCCAGCAGTGAACCCGTGACCGGGGAGCTGTTTTTT.

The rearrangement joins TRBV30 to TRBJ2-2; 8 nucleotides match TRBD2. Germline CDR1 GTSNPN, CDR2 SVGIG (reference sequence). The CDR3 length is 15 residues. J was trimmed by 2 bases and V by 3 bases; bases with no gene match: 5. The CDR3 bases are TGTGCCTGGAGCGGCGGGAGGAGAAACACCGGGGAGCTGTTTTTT. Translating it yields CAWSGGRRNTGELFF.

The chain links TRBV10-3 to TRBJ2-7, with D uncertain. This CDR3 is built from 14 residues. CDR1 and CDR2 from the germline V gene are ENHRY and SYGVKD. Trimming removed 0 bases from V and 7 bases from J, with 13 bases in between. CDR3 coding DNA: TGTGCCATCAGTGAGTCGTTAACTCCCGAAGAGCAGTACTTC. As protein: CAISESLTPEEQYF.

The CDR3: CASSPIQGVRDEQFF. DNA of the CDR3: TGTGCCAGCAGCCCTATACAGGGGGTCAGGGATGAGCAGTTCTTC. The rearrangement links TRBV14 to TRBJ2-1, with TRBD1 matching 8 bases. Per germline, CDR1 SGHDN and CDR2 FVKESK. This CDR3 is built from 15 residues. V was pared by 4 bases and J by 8 bases, with 10 bases of the junction left unmatched.

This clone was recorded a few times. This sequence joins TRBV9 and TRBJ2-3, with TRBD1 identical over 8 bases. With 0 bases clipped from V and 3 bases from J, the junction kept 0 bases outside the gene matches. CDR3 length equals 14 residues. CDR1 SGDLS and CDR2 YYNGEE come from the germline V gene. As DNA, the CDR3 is TGTGCCAGCAGCGTAGGGGACAGGACAGATACGCAGTATTTT. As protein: CASSVGDRTDTQYF.

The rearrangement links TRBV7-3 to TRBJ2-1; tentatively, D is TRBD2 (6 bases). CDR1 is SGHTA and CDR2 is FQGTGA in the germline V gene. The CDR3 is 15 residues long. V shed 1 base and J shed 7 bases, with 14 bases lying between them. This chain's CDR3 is CASSLSREYWNEQFF. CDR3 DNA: TGTGCCAGCAGCTTAAGTCGGGAGTATTGGAATGAGCAGTTCTTC. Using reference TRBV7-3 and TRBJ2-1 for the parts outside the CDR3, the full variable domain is GAGVSQTPSNKVTEKGKYVELRCDPISGHTALYWYRQSLGQGPEFLIYFQGTGAADDSGLPNDRFFAVRPEGSVSTLKIQRTERGDSAVYLCASSLSREYWNEQFFGPGTRLTVL.

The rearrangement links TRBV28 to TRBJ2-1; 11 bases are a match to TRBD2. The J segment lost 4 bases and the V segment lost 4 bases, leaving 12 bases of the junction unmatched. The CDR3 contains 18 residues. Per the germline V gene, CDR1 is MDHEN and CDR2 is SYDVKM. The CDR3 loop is CASSSILAGARHYNEQFF. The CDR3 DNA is TGTGCCAGCAGTTCGATACTAGCGGGAGCCCGACATTACAATGAGCAGTTCTTC.

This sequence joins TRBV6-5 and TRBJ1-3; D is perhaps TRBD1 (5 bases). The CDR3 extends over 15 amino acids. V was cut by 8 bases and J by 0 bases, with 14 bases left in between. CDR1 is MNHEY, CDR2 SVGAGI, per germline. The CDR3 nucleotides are TGTGCCAGCGGGTCGGGGGTCTTCTCTGGAAACACCATATATTTT. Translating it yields CASGSGVFSGNTIYF.

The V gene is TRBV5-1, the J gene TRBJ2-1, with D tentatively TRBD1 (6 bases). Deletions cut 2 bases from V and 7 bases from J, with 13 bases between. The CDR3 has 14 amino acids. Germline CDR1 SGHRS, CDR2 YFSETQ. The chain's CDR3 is CASSFAQGLNEQFF. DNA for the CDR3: TGCGCCAGCAGCTTCGCCCAGGGGCTAAATGAGCAGTTCTTC.

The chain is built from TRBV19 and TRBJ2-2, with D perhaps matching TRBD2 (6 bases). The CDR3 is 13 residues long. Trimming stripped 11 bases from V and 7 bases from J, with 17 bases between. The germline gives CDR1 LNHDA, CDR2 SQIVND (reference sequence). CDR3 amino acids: CARGVGEDGELFF. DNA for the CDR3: TGTGCCCGCGGGGTTGGCGAGGACGGGGAGCTGTTTTTT.

This chain's CDR3 is CAWSHAMSGELFF. The CDR3 region has the DNA TGTGCCTGGAGTCATGCAATGAGCGGGGAGCTGTTTTTT. The rearrangement joins TRBV30 to TRBJ2-2; D call uncertain. Trimming shortened V by 2 bases and J by 7 bases, and 11 bases separated the two germline ends. The CDR3 totals 13 residues. The V gene's germline CDR1 is GTSNPN and CDR2 SVGIG (reference sequence).

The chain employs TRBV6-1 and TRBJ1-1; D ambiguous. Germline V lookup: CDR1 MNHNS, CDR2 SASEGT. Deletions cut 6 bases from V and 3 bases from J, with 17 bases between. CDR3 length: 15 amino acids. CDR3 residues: CASRWQPQRDTEAFF. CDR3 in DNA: TGTGCCAGCAGGTGGCAGCCACAACGGGACACTGAAGCTTTCTTT.

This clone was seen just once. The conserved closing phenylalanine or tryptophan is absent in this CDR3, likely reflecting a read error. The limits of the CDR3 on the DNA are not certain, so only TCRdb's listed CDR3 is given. The CDR3 sequence: CASSPGWIRVS. The chain joins TRBV18 to TRBJ2-3; TRBD1, the table's D call, was not compared with the DNA. The CDR3 comprises 11 residues, both ends counted. CDR1 is KGHSH, CDR2 LQKENI, per germline.

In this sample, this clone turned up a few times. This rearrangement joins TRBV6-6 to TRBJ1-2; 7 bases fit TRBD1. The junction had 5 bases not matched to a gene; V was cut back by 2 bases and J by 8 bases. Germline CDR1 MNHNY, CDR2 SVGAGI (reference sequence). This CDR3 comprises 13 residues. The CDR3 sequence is CASSYRDRLGYTF. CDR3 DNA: TGTGCCAGCAGTTACAGGGACAGACTAGGCTACACCTTC.

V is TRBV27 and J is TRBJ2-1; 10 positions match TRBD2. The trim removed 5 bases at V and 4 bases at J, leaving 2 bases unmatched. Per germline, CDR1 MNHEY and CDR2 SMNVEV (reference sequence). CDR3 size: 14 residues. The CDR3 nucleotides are TGTGCCAGCAGTGAGCGGGAGGGGTACAATGAGCAGTTCTTC. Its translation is CASSEREGYNEQFF.

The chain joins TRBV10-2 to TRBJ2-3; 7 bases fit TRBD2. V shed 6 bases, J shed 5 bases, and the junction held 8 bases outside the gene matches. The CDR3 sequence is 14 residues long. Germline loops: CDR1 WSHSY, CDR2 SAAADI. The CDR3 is CASSLSGLEDTQYF. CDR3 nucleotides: TGCGCCAGCAGCCTCTCAGGACTAGAAGATACGCAGTATTTT.

The DNA for the CDR3 is TGCAGCGTTGAGGGTAGCCAAGCTTTCTTT. Encoded protein: CSVEGSQAFF. J is TRBJ1-1 and V is TRBV29-1, with D unresolved. Germline CDR1 and CDR2: SQVTM and ANQGSEA. The V end lost 3 bases, the J end lost 9 bases, and 8 bases lay between the germline ends. There are 10 residues in the CDR3.

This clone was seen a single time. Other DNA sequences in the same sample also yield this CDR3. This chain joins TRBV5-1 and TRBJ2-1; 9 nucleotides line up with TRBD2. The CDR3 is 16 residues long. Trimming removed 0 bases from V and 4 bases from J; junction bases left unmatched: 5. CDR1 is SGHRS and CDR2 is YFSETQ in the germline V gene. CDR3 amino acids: CASSLEAGGTYNEQFF. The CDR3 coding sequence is TGCGCCAGCAGCTTGGAGGCGGGAGGGACATACAATGAGCAGTTCTTC.

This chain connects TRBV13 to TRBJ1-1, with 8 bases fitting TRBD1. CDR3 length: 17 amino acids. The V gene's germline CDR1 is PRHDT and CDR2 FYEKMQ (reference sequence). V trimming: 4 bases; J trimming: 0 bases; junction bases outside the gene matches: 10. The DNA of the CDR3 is TGTGCCAGCAGCTCCCCCCAGGGGGCGGATATGAACACTGAAGCTTTCTTT. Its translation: CASSSPQGADMNTEAFF.

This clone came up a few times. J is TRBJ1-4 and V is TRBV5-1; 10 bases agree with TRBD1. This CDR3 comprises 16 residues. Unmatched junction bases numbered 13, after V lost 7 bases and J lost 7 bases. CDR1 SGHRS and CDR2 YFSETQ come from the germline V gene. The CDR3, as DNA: TGCGCCAGCCTACCTGGACAGGGGGGAGATATTGAAAAACTGTTTTTT. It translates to CASLPGQGGDIEKLFF.

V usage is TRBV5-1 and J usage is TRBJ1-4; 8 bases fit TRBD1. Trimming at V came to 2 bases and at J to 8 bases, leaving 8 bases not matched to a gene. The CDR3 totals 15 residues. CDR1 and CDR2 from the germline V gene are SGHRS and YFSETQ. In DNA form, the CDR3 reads TGCGCCAGCAGCTTTCTGACAGGGGAGACCGAAAAACTGTTTTTT. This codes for CASSFLTGETEKLFF.

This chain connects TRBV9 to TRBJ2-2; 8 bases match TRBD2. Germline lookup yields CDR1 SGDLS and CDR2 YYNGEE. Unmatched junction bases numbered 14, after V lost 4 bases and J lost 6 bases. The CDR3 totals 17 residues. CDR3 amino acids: CASSHASGPGLAGELFF. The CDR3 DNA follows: TGTGCCAGCAGCCATGCTAGCGGGCCGGGACTAGCCGGGGAGCTGTTTTTT.

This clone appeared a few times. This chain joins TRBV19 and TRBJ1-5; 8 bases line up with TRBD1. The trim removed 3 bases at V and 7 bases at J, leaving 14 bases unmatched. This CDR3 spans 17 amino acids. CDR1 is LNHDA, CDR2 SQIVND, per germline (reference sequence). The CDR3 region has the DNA TGTGCCAGTAGTATTCTCGGGACAGGCCCTATGATCCAGCCCCAGCATTTT. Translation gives CASSILGTGPMIQPQHF.

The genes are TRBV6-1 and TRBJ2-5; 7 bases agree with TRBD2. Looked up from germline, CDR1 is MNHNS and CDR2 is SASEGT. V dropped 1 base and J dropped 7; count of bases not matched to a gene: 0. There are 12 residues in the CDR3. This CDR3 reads CASSEGEGTQYF. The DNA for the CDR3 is TGTGCCAGCAGTGAAGGGGAGGGGACCCAGTACTTC.

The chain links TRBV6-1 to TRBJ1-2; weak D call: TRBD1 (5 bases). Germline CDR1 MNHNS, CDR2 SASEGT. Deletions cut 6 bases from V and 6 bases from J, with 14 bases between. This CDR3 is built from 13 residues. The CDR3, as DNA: TGTGCCAGCAGGGCGGACACAATAGATGGCTACACCTTC. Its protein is CASRADTIDGYTF.

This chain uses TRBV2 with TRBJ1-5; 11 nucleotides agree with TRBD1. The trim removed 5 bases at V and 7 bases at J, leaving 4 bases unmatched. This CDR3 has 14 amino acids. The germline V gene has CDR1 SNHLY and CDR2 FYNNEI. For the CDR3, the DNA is TGTGCCAGCAGTCGGGACAGGGGGGGCCAGCCCCAGCATTTT. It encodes CASSRDRGGQPQHF. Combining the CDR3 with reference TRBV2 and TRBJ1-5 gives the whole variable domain EPEVTQTPSHQVTQMGQEVILRCVPISNHLYFYWYRQILGQKVEFLVSFYNNEISEKSEIFDDQFSVERPDGSNFTLKIRSTKLEDSAMYFCASSRDRGGQPQHFGDGTRLSIL.

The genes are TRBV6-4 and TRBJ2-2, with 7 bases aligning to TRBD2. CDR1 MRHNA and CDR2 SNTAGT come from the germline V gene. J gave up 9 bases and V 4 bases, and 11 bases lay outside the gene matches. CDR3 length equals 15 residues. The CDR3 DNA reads TGTGCCAGCAGTGGCGCTAGCGGTCGGGGGTGGGAGCTGTTTTTT. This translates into CASSGASGRGWELFF.

The CDR3 DNA follows: TGTGCCAGCAGTCAACCGCCCCAAAGGAGGAGCTCTGGAAACACCATATATTTT. It encodes CASSQPPQRRSSGNTIYF. V gene TRBV28 combines with J gene TRBJ1-3; no reliable D call. Trimming cost V 5 bases and J 0 bases, with 20 bases left between them. The germline V gene has CDR1 MDHEN and CDR2 SYDVKM. The CDR3 has 18 amino acids.

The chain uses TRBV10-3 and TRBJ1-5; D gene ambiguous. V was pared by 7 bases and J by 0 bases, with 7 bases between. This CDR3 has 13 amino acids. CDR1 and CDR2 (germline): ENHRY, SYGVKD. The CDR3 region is CAITRDSNQPQHF. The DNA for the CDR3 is TGTGCCATCACACGGGATAGCAATCAGCCCCAGCATTTT.

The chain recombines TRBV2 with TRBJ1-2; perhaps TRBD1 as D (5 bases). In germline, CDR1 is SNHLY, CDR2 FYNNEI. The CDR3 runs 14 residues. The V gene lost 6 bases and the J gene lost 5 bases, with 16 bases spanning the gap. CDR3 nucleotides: TGTGCCAGCAGGACGACAGTCCTTTCTTATGGCTACACCTTC. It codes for CASRTTVLSYGYTF.

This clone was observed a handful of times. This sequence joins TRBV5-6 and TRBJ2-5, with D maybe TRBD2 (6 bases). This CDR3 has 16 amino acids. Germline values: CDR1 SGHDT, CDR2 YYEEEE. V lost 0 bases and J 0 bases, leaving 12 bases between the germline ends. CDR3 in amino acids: CASSLDRGVYQETQYF. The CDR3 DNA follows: TGTGCCAGCAGCTTGGATCGCGGGGTGTACCAAGAGACCCAGTACTTC. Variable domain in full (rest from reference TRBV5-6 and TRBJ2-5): DAGVTQSPTHLIKTRGQQVTLRCSPKSGHDTVSWYQQALGQGPQFIFQYYEEEERQRGNFPDRFSGHQFPNYSSELNVNALLLGDSALYLCASSLDRGVYQETQYFGPGTRLLVL.

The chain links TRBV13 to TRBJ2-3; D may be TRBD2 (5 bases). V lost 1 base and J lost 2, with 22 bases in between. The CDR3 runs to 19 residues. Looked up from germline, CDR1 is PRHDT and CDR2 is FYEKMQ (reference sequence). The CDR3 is CASSLEWEQRESDTDTQYF. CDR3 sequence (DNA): TGTGCCAGCAGCTTAGAATGGGAGCAGAGGGAGAGCGACACAGATACGCAGTATTTT. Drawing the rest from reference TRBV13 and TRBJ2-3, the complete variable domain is AAGVIQSPRHLIKEKRETATLKCYPIPRHDTVYWYQQGPGQDPQFLISFYEKMQSDKGSIPDRFSAQQFSDYHSELNMSSLELGDSALYFCASSLEWEQRESDTDTQYFGPGTRLTVL.